Each of the 19 T cell receptor beta chains below was sequenced from the same sample in a study of shared clonotypes between healthy human individuals. Sequencing was performed with immunoSEQ multiplex PCR; in TCRdb, only in-frame clones are kept and a portion is missing. The table lists around 2,000,000 clones, about 95% of them singletons. CD45RO-negative cells were positively selected for CCR7, leaving out terminally differentiated effector memory CD45RA+ cells. Sequenced sample: naive CD8+ T cells sorted from blood. The receptors shown here come from a man younger than 30 in good health.

This sequence joins TRBV15 and TRBJ2-1; D call uncertain. The germline V and J ends were trimmed by 0 bases and 8 bases, with 8 bases remaining between them. Germline-derived CDR1 and CDR2 are LNHNV and YYDKDF (reference sequence). The CDR3 has 13 amino acids. Here the CDR3 DNA reads TGTGCCACCAGCAGAGACCGGTTCCATGAGCAGTTCTTC. It is translated as CATSRDRFHEQFF.

The chain recombines TRBV7-9 with TRBJ2-7; tentative D call: TRBD2 (5 bases). Trimming left V 5 bases short and J 2 bases short, with 16 bases between. The CDR3 extends over 15 amino acids. Germline V gives CDR1 SEHNR, CDR2 FQNEAQ (reference sequence). The CDR3 nucleotides read TGTGCCAGCAGCCACCTGGAGGTCCTGCCCTACGAGCAGTACTTC. As protein: CASSHLEVLPYEQYF.

The chain is built from TRBV29-1 and TRBJ2-5; 10 nucleotides align to TRBD1. The CDR3 length is 14 residues. CDR1 is SQVTM, CDR2 ANQGSEA, per germline. The V segment lost 7 bases and the J segment 3 bases; nucleotides outside the gene matches: 8. As DNA, the CDR3 is TGCAGCGCCCAATCCGGGACAGGGGAAGAGACCCAGTACTTC. Protein: CSAQSGTGEETQYF.

The genes are TRBV20-1 and TRBJ2-7, with D uncertain. The germline V gene encodes CDR1 DFQATT and CDR2 SNEGSKA (reference sequence). V was cut by 3 bases and J by 6 bases, with 6 bases left in between. The CDR3 totals 10 residues. This chain's CDR3 is CSASYLEQYF. DNA of the CDR3: TGCAGTGCTAGTTATCTCGAGCAGTACTTC.

This sequence joins TRBV21-1 and TRBJ2-3; the table calls TRBD1, which could not be checked here. TRBV21-1 is a pseudogene segment. The CDR3 covers 13 residues. The CDR3: CASPGQVPDTQYF. The CDR3, as DNA: TGTGCCAGTCCCGGACAGGTTCCAGATACGCAGTATTTT.

This clone was seen just once. The chain couples TRBV6-5 to TRBJ2-5; D may be TRBD1 (6 bases). The CDR3 sequence is 15 residues long. V lost 6 bases, J lost 5 bases, and 19 bases lay in between. Per germline, CDR1 MNHEY and CDR2 SVGAGI. The CDR3 bases are TGTGCCAGCAGGGCTGGTGGTCCCAGGGGTGAGACCCAGTACTTC. Its protein product is CASRAGGPRGETQYF.

Concerning this clone: The junction and the germline gene differ at one end; a read error may be behind it. The chain uses TRBV10-1 and TRBJ2-3; 8 bases match TRBD2. The CDR3 covers 13 residues. Germline loops: CDR1 WNHNN, CDR2 SYGVQD (reference sequence). CDR3 in amino acids: CASSESGLDPQYF. CDR3 sequence (DNA): TGCGCCAGCAGTGAGTCGGGACTAGATCCGCAGTATTTT.

This clone is a singleton in its sample. V gene TRBV7-2 combines with J gene TRBJ2-7; perhaps TRBD2 as D (5 bases). This CDR3 has 15 amino acids. Germline-derived CDR1 and CDR2 are SGHTA and FQGNSA. V lost 1 base and J 0 bases, leaving 10 bases between the germline ends. This CDR3 is CASSLGLGSSYEQYF. The CDR3 DNA follows: TGTGCCAGCAGCTTAGGATTGGGGAGCTCCTACGAGCAGTACTTC.

The rearrangement links TRBV19 to TRBJ2-7, with D hard to call. The CDR3 has 13 residues. Per germline, CDR1 LNHDA and CDR2 SQIVND (reference sequence). Trimming shortened V by 0 bases and J by 4 bases, and 7 bases separated the two germline ends. The CDR3 loop is CASSIDFGYEQYF. In DNA, the CDR3 is TGTGCCAGTAGTATAGATTTCGGGTACGAGCAGTACTTC.

The J gene is TRBJ1-3, the V gene TRBV2; no firm D call. This CDR3 has 15 residues. The germline CDR1 and CDR2 sequences are SNHLY and FYNNEI. Trimming removed 2 bases from V and 2 bases from J, with 10 bases in between. The CDR3 coding sequence is TGTGCCAGCAGTGAATGGCAGGTACCTGGAAACACCATATATTTT. Protein product: CASSEWQVPGNTIYF. Complete variable domain (other parts from reference TRBV2 and TRBJ1-3): EPEVTQTPSHQVTQMGQEVILRCVPISNHLYFYWYRQILGQKVEFLVSFYNNEISEKSEIFDDQFSVERPDGSNFTLKIRSTKLEDSAMYFCASSEWQVPGNTIYFGEGSWLTVV.

V gene TRBV19 combines with J gene TRBJ2-7; no clear D gene. Germline V gene data show CDR1 as LNHDA and CDR2 as SQIVND (reference sequence). V was pared by 7 bases and J by 2 bases, with 15 bases between. The CDR3 sequence is 14 residues long. The chain's CDR3 is CASNYRAGAYEQYF. CDR3 bases: TGTGCCAGTAATTACCGGGCAGGAGCCTACGAGCAGTACTTC.

Comments on this clone: This CDR3 is also generated by other DNA sequences in the sample. The chain links TRBV7-9 to TRBJ2-3; D gene ambiguous. The CDR3 sequence is 13 residues long. V was cut by 3 bases and J by 0 bases, with 4 bases left in between. Germline V gene data show CDR1 as SEHNR and CDR2 as FQNEAQ (reference sequence). In DNA form, the CDR3 reads TGTGCCAGCAGCTTGGTCAGCACAGATACGCAGTATTTT. Protein product: CASSLVSTDTQYF.

The CDR3 loop reads CASSARDSPNTGELFF. The CDR3, as DNA: TGTGCCAGCAGTGCCCGAGACAGTCCGAACACCGGGGAGCTGTTTTTT. The chain recombines TRBV27 with TRBJ2-2; D perhaps matches TRBD1 (5 bases). Trimming shortened V by 5 bases and J by 0 bases, and 13 bases separated the two germline ends. The CDR3 totals 16 residues. Germline V gene data show CDR1 as MNHEY and CDR2 as SMNVEV (reference sequence).

CDR3 nucleotides: TGTGCCAGCAGCGCCCAGGGTGGTCAAGAGACCCAGTACTTC. Its protein product is CASSAQGGQETQYF. The chain has TRBV9 and TRBJ2-5; the D gene is possibly TRBD1 (5 bases). This CDR3 region has 14 residues. CDR1 SGDLS and CDR2 YYNGEE come from the germline V gene. Between the trimmed V and J ends, which lost 3 bases and 2 bases, there was a span of 11 bases.

This chain uses TRBV6-5 with TRBJ2-3; D is uncertain. CDR1 and CDR2 from the germline V gene are MNHEY and SVGAGI. The CDR3 has 14 residues. The V and J ends lost 0 bases and 6 bases respectively, with 10 bases between them. The CDR3 nucleotides read TGTGCCAGCAGTTACTCGATGGCTCTTGATACGCAGTATTTT. As protein: CASSYSMALDTQYF.

V gene TRBV9 combines with J gene TRBJ2-2, with 13 bases identical to TRBD2. Germline-derived CDR1 and CDR2 are SGDLS and YYNGEE. V lost 4 bases, J lost 2 bases, and 8 bases stayed unmatched. This CDR3 has 18 residues. Here the CDR3 DNA reads TGTGCCAGCAGCCCGACGACTAGCGGGGGGAAAAACACCGGGGAGCTGTTTTTT. Its protein is CASSPTTSGGKNTGELFF.

This chain joins TRBV6-6 and TRBJ2-7; tentative D call: TRBD1 (5 bases). This CDR3 region has 11 residues. CDR1 is MNHNY, CDR2 SVGAGI, per germline (reference sequence). Trimming took off 8 bases at V and 7 bases at J, with 12 bases between the two ends. The chain's CDR3 is CASHRGWEQYF. CDR3 coding DNA: TGTGCCAGCCATAGGGGTTGGGAGCAGTACTTC.

V usage is TRBV6-1 and J usage is TRBJ2-7; weak D call: TRBD1 (6 bases). V was cut by 7 bases and J by 2 bases, with 18 bases left in between. The CDR3 length is 15 residues. CDR1 and CDR2 (germline): MNHNS, SASEGT. For the CDR3, the DNA is TGTGCCAGCACTGACAGGAACCTATATCCCTACGAGCAGTACTTC. It yields the protein CASTDRNLYPYEQYF.

J is TRBJ1-1 and V is TRBV2, with 7 bases identical to TRBD1. The CDR3 is made up of 19 amino acids. Germline assignment: CDR1 SNHLY and CDR2 FYNNEI. J lost 1 base, V lost 4 bases, and 18 bases had no gene match. The CDR3 is CASSGDRQGTIQENTEAFF. Written as DNA, the CDR3 is TGTGCCAGCAGTGGGGATCGACAGGGCACTATCCAGGAGAACACTGAAGCTTTCTTT. The full variable domain, in which reference TRBV2 and TRBJ1-1 provide the parts outside the CDR3, is EPEVTQTPSHQVTQMGQEVILRCVPISNHLYFYWYRQILGQKVEFLVSFYNNEISEKSEIFDDQFSVERPDGSNFTLKIRSTKLEDSAMYFCASSGDRQGTIQENTEAFFGQGTRLTVV.